These 32 T cell receptor beta chains share one sample of origin, sequenced in a study of cytomegalovirus exposure and HLA in healthy donors. The PCR ran on 60 Vbeta and 13 Jbeta primers. Sequenced by immunoSEQ multiplex PCR; TCRdb stores in-frame clones only, minus some. The data show 80,000 to 95,000 clones, around 70% seen once. Sequenced sample: PBMCs. The receptors originated from a woman aged 45-60 years in good health and CMV-seropositive.

The chain has TRBV5-6 and TRBJ2-7, with a tentative D call TRBD1 (6 bases). Trimming removed 7 bases at V and 6 bases at J, with 17 bases between. The CDR3 is made up of 13 amino acids. CDR1 and CDR2 from the germline V gene are SGHDT and YYEEEE. CDR3 sequence (DNA): TGTGCCAGCCTCGGGAAAGGGGGAACCGAGCAGTACTTC. Amino acids: CASLGKGGTEQYF.

The rearrangement uses TRBV10-2 and TRBJ2-7, with a tentative D call TRBD1 (6 bases). This CDR3 contains 15 residues. Looked up from germline, CDR1 is WSHSY and CDR2 is SAAADI. V lost 7 bases and J lost 2, with 18 bases in between. CDR3 in DNA: TGCGCCAGCATGACCGGCGTAGGGGGAGCCTACGAGCAGTACTTC. Its protein is CASMTGVGGAYEQYF.

This chain connects TRBV7-2 to TRBJ2-4; 10 bases agree with TRBD2. CDR3 size: 17 residues. V dropped 5 bases and J dropped 9; count of bases not matched to a gene: 16. Germline CDR1 SGHTA, CDR2 FQGNSA. In DNA, the CDR3 is TGTGCCAGCAGCCCTCTAGTAGGGCTAGCGGGAGTCGCCATTCAGTACTTC. Translated: CASSPLVGLAGVAIQYF.

A note on this clone: The DNA is omitted, as the CDR3 cannot be located on it reliably, and the CDR3 follows TCRdb's listing. CDR3 in amino acids: CASSSSRQGLSDTQYF. The chain employs TRBV6-5 and TRBJ2-3; the D call of TRBD1 is as the table states it, not checked on the DNA. CDR1 and CDR2 (germline): MNHEY, SVGAGI. The CDR3 is 16 residues long, ends included.

With respect to this clone: Other nucleotide sequences in the sample specify the same CDR3. The J gene is TRBJ2-3, the V gene TRBV19; 12 bases are a match to TRBD2. The CDR3 is made up of 15 amino acids. V trimming: 5 bases; J trimming: 4 bases; junction bases outside the gene matches: 4. Per the germline V gene, CDR1 is LNHDA and CDR2 is SQIVND (reference sequence). The DNA of the CDR3 is TGTGCCAGTAGTTCTCGGACTAGCGGGGCAGATACGCAGTATTTT. Translating gives CASSSRTSGADTQYF.

The chain employs TRBV14 and TRBJ1-2; the D is unclear. CDR1 SGHDN and CDR2 FVKESK come from the germline V gene. The V end lost 0 bases, the J end lost 0 bases, and 8 bases lay between the germline ends. This CDR3 has 15 amino acids. The CDR3 spells CASSQDLQSNYGYTF. CDR3 nucleotides: TGTGCCAGCAGCCAAGATCTTCAGTCTAACTATGGCTACACCTTC.

The chain recombines TRBV7-2 with TRBJ2-1, with a tentative D call TRBD2 (7 bases). Trimming removed 5 bases from V and 7 bases from J, with 15 bases in between. This CDR3 is 14 amino acids long. Per the germline V gene, CDR1 is SGHTA and CDR2 is FQGNSA. DNA for the CDR3: TGTGCCAGCAGCCCAAGCCGGGGGGCGAATGAGCAGTTCTTC. As protein: CASSPSRGANEQFF.

This chain uses TRBV6-5 with TRBJ1-2; TRBD1 matches at 7 bases. The CDR3 sequence is 15 residues long. Trimming removed 5 bases from V and 4 bases from J; junction bases left unmatched: 10. Germline CDR1 MNHEY, CDR2 SVGAGI. The CDR3 here is CASSRTDRAGYGYTF. In nucleotides, the CDR3 is TGTGCCAGCAGTAGAACCGACAGGGCTGGCTATGGCTACACCTTC.

This clone was counted between two and nine times. The V call is TRBV28, the J call TRBJ2-3; the D is unclear. The V and J ends lost 5 bases and 3 bases respectively, with 9 bases between them. The V gene's germline CDR1 is MDHEN and CDR2 SYDVKM. The CDR3 has 13 amino acids. In DNA, the CDR3 is TGTGCCAGCAGTCCCCGTCAGACAGATACGCAGTATTTT. It encodes CASSPRQTDTQYF.

The chain is built from TRBV5-1 and TRBJ1-4; tentative D call: TRBD1 (5 bases). The CDR3 consists of 15 residues. The germline V gene has CDR1 SGHRS and CDR2 YFSETQ. V was shortened by 2 bases and J by 4 bases, with 12 bases between the two germline ends. CDR3: CASSFNGGDNEKLFF. The DNA of the CDR3 is TGCGCCAGCAGCTTTAACGGGGGAGATAATGAAAAACTGTTTTTT.

This chain uses TRBV2 with TRBJ2-7; 11 bases map to TRBD2. The CDR3 sequence is 17 residues long. The V and J ends lost 6 bases and 4 bases, in that order; junction bases with no gene match: 14. Germline lookup yields CDR1 SNHLY and CDR2 FYNNEI. CDR3 DNA: TGTGCCAGCAGAGAGCGCACACTAGCGGGAGTCACGTACGAGCAGTACTTC. Its protein product is CASRERTLAGVTYEQYF.

This clone was seen only a few times. This chain links TRBV28 with TRBJ2-5, with D maybe TRBD2 (5 bases). CDR3 length: 12 amino acids. Germline V gives CDR1 MDHEN, CDR2 SYDVKM. The germline V and J ends were trimmed by 5 bases and 5 bases, with 9 bases remaining between them. Here the CDR3 reads CASSTSRETQYF. In DNA, the CDR3 is TGTGCCAGCAGTACTAGTAGGGAGACCCAGTACTTC.

The chain uses TRBV30 and TRBJ1-4, with TRBD1 matching 11 bases. This CDR3 contains 14 residues. Germline CDR1 is GTSNPN and CDR2 is SVGIG (reference sequence). The V and J ends lost 3 bases and 8 bases, in that order; junction bases with no gene match: 5. DNA of the CDR3: TGTGCCTGGAGCGTCGGGACAGGGGGGGAAAAACTGTTTTTT. Its translation is CAWSVGTGGEKLFF.

This clone was found a few times. Its ends do not fully match the called genes, so a read error is possible. This chain joins TRBV4-1 and TRBJ2-7; 12 bases align to TRBD2. CDR1 MGHRA and CDR2 YSYEKL come from the germline V gene. The CDR3 sequence is 16 residues long. The CDR3 nucleotides read TGCGCCAGCAGCCAAAATCTAGCGGGAGGGCCCTATGAGCAGTACTTC. Translating it yields CASSQNLAGGPYEQYF.

The rearrangement uses TRBV5-1 and TRBJ1-1; 9 nucleotides match TRBD1. Germline CDR1 reads SGHRS; CDR2 reads YFSETQ. The J segment lost 3 bases and the V segment lost 1 base, leaving 10 bases of the junction unmatched. The CDR3 consists of 17 residues. CDR3 residues: CASSLIGTGSRDTEAFF. The DNA of the CDR3 is TGCGCCAGCAGCTTGATTGGGACAGGGAGTCGAGACACTGAAGCTTTCTTT.

The chain couples TRBV30 to TRBJ2-6, with 10 bases that match TRBD2. V lost 8 bases to trimming and J lost 3 bases; unmatched junction nucleotides: 13. Germline CDR1 is GTSNPN and CDR2 is SVGIG (reference sequence). CDR3 size: 17 residues. CDR3 sequence: CAQGSGRAPSGANVLTF. CDR3 nucleotides: TGTGCCCAGGGAAGCGGGAGGGCCCCAAGTGGGGCCAACGTCCTGACTTTC.

The gene calls are TRBV4-2 and TRBJ2-1, with 8 nucleotides matching TRBD2. The length of the CDR3 is 17 residues. V lost 0 bases and J lost 4; bases outside the gene matches: 8. Germline V gene sequence: CDR1 LGHNA, CDR2 YNFKEQ. Here the CDR3 reads CASSQDPSGGGYNEQFF. The CDR3 DNA reads TGTGCCAGCAGCCAAGACCCCTCGGGGGGGGGATACAATGAGCAGTTCTTC.

The chain employs TRBV18 and TRBJ2-7; TRBD2 aligns across 8 bases. CDR3 length: 14 amino acids. V was pared by 6 bases and J by 5 bases, with 9 bases of the junction left unmatched. CDR1 KGHSH and CDR2 LQKENI come from the germline V gene. CDR3 nucleotides: TGTGCCAGCTCCCAAACTCCGCGGGGGGACGAGCAGTACTTC. It encodes CASSQTPRGDEQYF.

The chain joins TRBV28 to TRBJ2-5; 10 bases map to TRBD1. J was trimmed by 5 bases and V by 6 bases; bases with no gene match: 12. The CDR3 length is 16 residues. Germline assignment: CDR1 MDHEN and CDR2 SYDVKM. The CDR3 is CASSSPRDRGRETQYF. DNA for the CDR3: TGTGCCAGCAGCTCCCCCAGGGACAGGGGCCGCGAGACCCAGTACTTC.

The genes are TRBV6-5 and TRBJ1-3; D may be TRBD1 (5 bases). The CDR3 has 15 amino acids. V was pared by 5 bases and J by 2 bases, with 13 bases between. Germline V lookup: CDR1 MNHEY, CDR2 SVGAGI. Here the CDR3 reads CASSRTRAPGNTIYF. In DNA form, the CDR3 reads TGTGCCAGCAGTCGTACCAGGGCCCCTGGAAACACCATATATTTT.

The chain couples TRBV5-1 to TRBJ1-1; 9 nucleotides agree with TRBD1. Trimming took 3 bases from V and 9 from J; bases not matched to a gene: 12. Germline V gene lookup returns CDR1 SGHRS and CDR2 YFSETQ. CDR3 length equals 15 residues. In DNA form, the CDR3 reads TGCGCCAGCAGCTGGGGACCCGGGACAGGGATTCAAGCTTTCTTT. Translating it yields CASSWGPGTGIQAFF.

The chain uses TRBV6-1 and TRBJ2-1, with 11 bases lining up with TRBD2. Per the germline V gene, CDR1 is MNHNS and CDR2 is SASEGT. Unmatched junction bases numbered 5, after V lost 7 bases and J lost 3 bases. CDR3 length: 15 amino acids. This chain's CDR3 is CASTKGTSGYNEQFF. The CDR3, as DNA: TGTGCCAGCACCAAAGGGACTAGCGGCTACAATGAGCAGTTCTTC.

The chain combines TRBV6-1 with TRBJ2-6; the match to TRBD2 covers 9 bases. CDR3 size: 17 residues. Germline V gene sequence: CDR1 MNHNS, CDR2 SASEGT. V lost 4 bases, J lost 2 bases, and 6 bases stayed unmatched. DNA for the CDR3: TGTGCCAGCAGTGCCTCACTAGCGGGTACTGGGGCCAACGTCCTGACTTTC. It translates to CASSASLAGTGANVLTF.

CDR3 region: CASSGPPGNNEQFF. In DNA, the CDR3 is TGCGCCAGCAGTGGTCCTCCGGGGAACAATGAGCAGTTCTTC. The V and J genes are TRBV10-1 and TRBJ2-1; TRBD2 is a possible D gene (5 bases). The ends were cut back, 4 bases at V and 5 bases at J, with 12 bases in the middle. CDR1 is WNHNN, CDR2 SYGVQD, per germline (reference sequence). The CDR3 contains 14 residues.

The sample holds a few counts of this clone. The V gene is TRBV5-1, the J gene TRBJ1-2; D gene ambiguous. Germline-derived CDR1 and CDR2 are SGHRS and YFSETQ. Trimming took off 0 bases at V and 4 bases at J, with 16 bases between the two ends. CDR3 length equals 16 residues. CDR3 loop: CASSLGSFVRSYGYTF. In nucleotides, the CDR3 is TGCGCCAGCAGCTTGGGGAGCTTTGTACGGAGCTATGGCTACACCTTC.

To note about this clone: Germline and junction disagree at one end, which may indicate a read error. V and J are TRBV7-9 and TRBJ2-5; the D gene is possibly TRBD2 (6 bases). The CDR3 covers 18 residues. From germline, CDR1 is SEHNR and CDR2 FQNEAQ (reference sequence). CDR3 region: CSSSLVGAGGGIIETQYF. Written as DNA, the CDR3 is TGTTCCAGCAGCTTAGTTGGGGCAGGCGGCGGGATAATAGAGACCCAGTACTTC. Full variable domain (missing parts from reference TRBV7-9 and TRBJ2-5): DTGVSQNPRHKITKRGQNVTFRCDPISEHNRLYWYRQTLGQGPEFLTYFQNEAQLEKSRLLSDRFSAERPKGSFSTLEIQRTEQGDSAMYLCSSSLVGAGGGIIETQYFGPGTRLLVL.

The J gene is TRBJ2-5, the V gene TRBV5-1; 9 bases are shared with TRBD1. The CDR3 extends over 15 amino acids. Per the germline V gene, CDR1 is SGHRS and CDR2 is YFSETQ. V dropped 4 bases and J dropped 6; count of bases not matched to a gene: 10. The CDR3 coding sequence is TGCGCCAGCAGCCCGGAAGGGGACAGGGAAAAGACCCAGTACTTC. Amino acids: CASSPEGDREKTQYF.

The chain joins TRBV9 to TRBJ2-4; the match to TRBD2 covers 7 bases. Germline V CDR1 and CDR2: SGDLS, YYNGEE. V lost 4 bases, J lost 5 bases, and 6 bases stayed unmatched. This CDR3 comprises 14 residues. The CDR3 sequence is CASSITSAENIQYF. CDR3 DNA sequence: TGTGCCAGCAGCATTACTAGCGCGGAAAACATTCAGTACTTC.

This clone has a handful of counts. The chain joins TRBV29-1 to TRBJ2-2, with 7 bases identical to TRBD2. Germline assignment: CDR1 SQVTM and CDR2 ANQGSEA. The V gene end was trimmed by 7 bases and the J gene end by 5 bases; junction bases not matched to a gene: 10. The CDR3 totals 14 residues. For the CDR3, the DNA is TGCAGCGCCAACGGCGGGGGAGCAACCGGGGAGCTGTTTTTT. It yields the protein CSANGGGATGELFF.

This clone appeared a single time. The V and J genes are TRBV5-6 and TRBJ2-5, with 7 positions matching TRBD2. The V gene end was trimmed by 3 bases and the J gene end by 2 bases; junction bases not matched to a gene: 1. Germline loops: CDR1 SGHDT, CDR2 YYEEEE. The CDR3 has 13 amino acids. CDR3 bases: TGTGCCAGCAGCTGGGGAGGGCAAGAGACCCAGTACTTC. Amino acid sequence: CASSWGGQETQYF. Using reference TRBV5-6 and TRBJ2-5 for the parts outside the CDR3, the full variable domain is DAGVTQSPTHLIKTRGQQVTLRCSPKSGHDTVSWYQQALGQGPQFIFQYYEEEERQRGNFPDRFSGHQFPNYSSELNVNALLLGDSALYLCASSWGGQETQYFGPGTRLLVL.

V gene TRBV6-4 combines with J gene TRBJ2-3, with 8 bases matching TRBD2. Germline V gene lookup returns CDR1 MRHNA and CDR2 SNTAGT. Trimming took 0 bases from V and 4 from J; bases not matched to a gene: 9. The CDR3 runs to 17 residues. The CDR3 region is CASSDSPGLGGADTQYF. The DNA for the CDR3 is TGTGCCAGCAGTGACTCCCCGGGACTAGGGGGAGCAGATACGCAGTATTTT.

The rearrangement links TRBV5-6 to TRBJ2-4; D might be TRBD2 (5 bases). This CDR3 region has 15 residues. CDR1 and CDR2 (germline): SGHDT, YYEEEE. V was trimmed by 3 bases and J by 8 bases, leaving 18 bases between them. CDR3 DNA sequence: TGTGCCAGCAGCTCCTCGAACACGGGAAGCTACATTCAGTACTTC. Its translation is CASSSSNTGSYIQYF.